One T cell receptor beta chain is described in this entry. Germline V gene lookup returns CDR1 MNHEY and CDR2 SMNVEV (reference sequence). Deletions cut 0 bases from V and 6 bases from J, with 14 bases between. This CDR3 is 16 amino acids long. The sample belongs to a study of T cells after posttransplantation cyclophosphamide. The protocol was immunoSEQ multiplex PCR, while the TCRdb copy is restricted to in-frame clones and leaves out a portion. The repertoire consists of 7,500 to 9,500 clones, with 89% occurring once and the leading ten covering less than 2%. This clonotype was obtained from a woman aged 55-70 years in good health, CMV-negative, and a related stem cell transplant donor. The sequencing sample was made of memory CD4+ T cells sorted from PBMCs. The J gene is TRBJ2-2, the V gene TRBV27; D is possibly TRBD2 (6 bases). CDR3 sequence: CASSLSQLAPSGELFF. For the CDR3, the DNA is TGTGCCAGCAGTTTATCGCAACTAGCCCCCTCCGGGGAGCTGTTTTTT.